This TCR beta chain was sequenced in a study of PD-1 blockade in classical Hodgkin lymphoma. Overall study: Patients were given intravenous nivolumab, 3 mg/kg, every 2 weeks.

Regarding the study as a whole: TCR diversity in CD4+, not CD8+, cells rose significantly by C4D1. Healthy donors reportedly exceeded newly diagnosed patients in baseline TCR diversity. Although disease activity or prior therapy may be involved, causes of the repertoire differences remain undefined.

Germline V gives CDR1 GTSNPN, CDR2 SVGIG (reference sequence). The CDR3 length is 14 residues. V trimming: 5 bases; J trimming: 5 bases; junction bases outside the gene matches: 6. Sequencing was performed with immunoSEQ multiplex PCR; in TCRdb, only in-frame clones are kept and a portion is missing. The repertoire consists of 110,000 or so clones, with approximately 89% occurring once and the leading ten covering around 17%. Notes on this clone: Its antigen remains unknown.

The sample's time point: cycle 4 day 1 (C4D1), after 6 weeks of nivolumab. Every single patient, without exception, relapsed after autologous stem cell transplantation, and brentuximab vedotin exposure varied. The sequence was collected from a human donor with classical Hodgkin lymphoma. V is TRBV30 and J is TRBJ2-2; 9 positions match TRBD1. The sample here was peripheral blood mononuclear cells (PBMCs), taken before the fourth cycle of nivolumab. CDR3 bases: TGTGCCTGGGAGACCGGGACAGGGACCGGGGAGCTGTTTTTT. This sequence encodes CAWETGTGTGELFF.